Listed here are 10 T cell receptor beta chains from one sample, sequenced in a study of shared T cell receptors in the human thymus. The method was immunoSEQ multiplex PCR; TCRdb's version includes in-frame clones alone and lacks a portion of them. Here the sample spans hundreds of thousands of clones, 88% being singletons. The same data also contributed to another study, on human thymus T cells.

Sequenced material: thymocytes. The receptors derive from a boy younger than two with a congenital heart defect.

V usage is TRBV5-1 and J usage is TRBJ2-5; TRBD2 aligns across 7 bases. The last part of the DNA fits TRBJ2-7 better; the J call may be wrong. This CDR3 spans 15 amino acids. Germline assignment: CDR1 SGHRS and CDR2 YFSETQ. In nucleotides, the CDR3 is TGCGCCAGCAGCTTGGAGGGCCTAGCGGTATACGAGCAGTACTTC. Protein product: CASSLEGLAVYEQYF.

The rearrangement links TRBV21-1 to TRBJ1-5. TRBV21-1 is a recognized pseudogene. The CDR3 covers 18 residues. The CDR3 DNA reads TGTGCCAGCAGCAAAGCTAATGTAACGGGGGGCCTTAATCAGCCCCAGCATTTT. Translated: CASSKANVTGGLNQPQHF.

The chain is built from TRBV29-1 and TRBJ2-7; a possible D gene is TRBD1 (6 bases). V was trimmed by 3 bases and J by 0 bases, leaving 12 bases between them. The CDR3 has 14 residues. Germline CDR1 reads SQVTM; CDR2 reads ANQGSEA. CDR3 coding DNA: TGCAGCGTTGACGGAGAGGACAGCTCCTACGAGCAGTACTTC. Translation: CSVDGEDSSYEQYF.

The gene calls are TRBV7-9 and TRBJ1-3, with D perhaps TRBD1 (5 bases). Per the germline V gene, CDR1 is SEHNR and CDR2 is FQNEAQ (reference sequence). The CDR3 runs 18 residues. V shed 1 base and J shed 5 bases, with 21 bases lying between them. CDR3 protein: CASSLGGPGRGVRNTIYF. CDR3 DNA: TGTGCCAGCAGCTTAGGGGGCCCCGGGCGGGGCGTTCGAAACACCATATATTTT.

This chain connects TRBV9 to TRBJ2-7; 10 bases fit TRBD2. Germline loops: CDR1 SGDLS, CDR2 YYNGEE. The CDR3 runs to 16 residues. Germline trimming cut 4 bases from V and 2 bases from J; bases unmatched to any gene: 9. Written as DNA, the CDR3 is TGTGCCAGCAGCCCCCTGTTAGCGGGAGGACCCTACGAGCAGTACTTC. Translation: CASSPLLAGGPYEQYF.

This sequence joins TRBV27 and TRBJ2-7; 10 nucleotides agree with TRBD1. The CDR3 is made up of 15 amino acids. Germline-derived CDR1 and CDR2 are MNHEY and SMNVEV (reference sequence). V lost 3 bases and J lost 4; bases outside the gene matches: 6. The CDR3 nucleotides are TGTGCCAGCAGTTTTTCCGGGACAGGGGTTTACGAGCAGTACTTC. Its protein is CASSFSGTGVYEQYF.

This clone occurred a few times. V gene TRBV6-5 combines with J gene TRBJ2-7; 9 bases fit TRBD1. The J segment lost 3 bases and the V segment lost 6 bases, leaving 6 bases of the junction unmatched. CDR1 is MNHEY and CDR2 is SVGAGI in the germline V gene. CDR3 length equals 14 residues. The CDR3 reads CASRPGQGDYEQYF. The CDR3 region has the DNA TGTGCCAGCAGGCCGGGACAGGGAGACTACGAGCAGTACTTC.

This chain links TRBV9 with TRBJ2-4; D is perhaps TRBD1 (7 bases). Per germline, CDR1 SGDLS and CDR2 YYNGEE. This CDR3 comprises 14 residues. V was clipped by 4 bases and J by 8 bases, with 16 bases between them. The DNA for the CDR3 is TGTGCCAGCAGCCCGGCGGGACAGAAAGACATTCAGTACTTC. This codes for CASSPAGQKDIQYF. The full variable domain, completed using reference TRBV9 and TRBJ2-4, is DSGVTQTPKHLITATGQRVTLRCSPRSGDLSVYWYQQSLDQGLQFLIQYYNGEERAKGNILERFSAQQFPDLHSELNLSSLELGDSALYFCASSPAGQKDIQYFGAGTRLSVL.

The chain combines TRBV27 with TRBJ2-1, with a tentative D call TRBD2 (6 bases). Looked up from germline, CDR1 is MNHEY and CDR2 is SMNVEV (reference sequence). This CDR3 is built from 19 residues. The germline V and J ends were trimmed by 2 bases and 7 bases, with 27 bases remaining between them. The chain's CDR3 is CASSLPRHPPSALGNEQFF. The CDR3 bases are TGTGCCAGCAGTTTACCAAGACACCCCCCTAGCGCCCTTGGGAATGAGCAGTTCTTC.

The V call is TRBV27, the J call TRBJ1-1; D perhaps matches TRBD1 (5 bases). V was pared by 3 bases and J by 2 bases, with 13 bases between. CDR1 and CDR2 from the germline V gene are MNHEY and SMNVEV (reference sequence). The CDR3 covers 15 residues. The CDR3 coding sequence is TGTGCCAGCAGTTTTCTTACAGGCCGTAACACTGAAGCTTTCTTT. Its translation is CASSFLTGRNTEAFF.